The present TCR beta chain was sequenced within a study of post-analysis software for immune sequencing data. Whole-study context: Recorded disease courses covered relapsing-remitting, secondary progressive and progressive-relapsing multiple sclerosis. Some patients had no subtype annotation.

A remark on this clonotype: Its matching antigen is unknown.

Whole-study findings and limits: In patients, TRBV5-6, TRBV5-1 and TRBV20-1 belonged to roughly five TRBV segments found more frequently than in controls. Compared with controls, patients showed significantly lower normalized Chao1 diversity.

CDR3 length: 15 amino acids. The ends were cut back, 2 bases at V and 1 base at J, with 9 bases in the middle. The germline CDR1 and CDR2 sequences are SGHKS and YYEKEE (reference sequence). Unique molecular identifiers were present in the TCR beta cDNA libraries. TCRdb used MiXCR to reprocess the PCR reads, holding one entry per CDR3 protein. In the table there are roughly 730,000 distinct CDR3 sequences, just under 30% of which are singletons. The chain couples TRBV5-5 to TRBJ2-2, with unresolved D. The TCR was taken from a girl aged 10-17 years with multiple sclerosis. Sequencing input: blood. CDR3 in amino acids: CASSFVWGNTGELFF. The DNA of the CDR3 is TGTGCCAGCAGCTTTGTGTGGGGGAACACCGGGGAGCTGTTTTTT.